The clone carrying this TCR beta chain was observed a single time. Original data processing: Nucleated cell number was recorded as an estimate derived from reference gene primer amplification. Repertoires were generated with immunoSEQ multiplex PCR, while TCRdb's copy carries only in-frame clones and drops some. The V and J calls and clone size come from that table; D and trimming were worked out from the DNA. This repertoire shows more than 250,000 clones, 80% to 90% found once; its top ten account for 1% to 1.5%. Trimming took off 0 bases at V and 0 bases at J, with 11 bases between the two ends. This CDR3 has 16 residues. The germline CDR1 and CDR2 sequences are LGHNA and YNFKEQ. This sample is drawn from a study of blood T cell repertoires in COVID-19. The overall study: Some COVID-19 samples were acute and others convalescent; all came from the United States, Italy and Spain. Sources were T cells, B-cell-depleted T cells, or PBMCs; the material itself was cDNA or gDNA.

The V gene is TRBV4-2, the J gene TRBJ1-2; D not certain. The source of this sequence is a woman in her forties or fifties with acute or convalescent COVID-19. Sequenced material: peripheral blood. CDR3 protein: CASSQDYQRPNYGYTF. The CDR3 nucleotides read TGTGCCAGCAGCCAAGATTACCAGCGACCTAACTATGGCTACACCTTC.